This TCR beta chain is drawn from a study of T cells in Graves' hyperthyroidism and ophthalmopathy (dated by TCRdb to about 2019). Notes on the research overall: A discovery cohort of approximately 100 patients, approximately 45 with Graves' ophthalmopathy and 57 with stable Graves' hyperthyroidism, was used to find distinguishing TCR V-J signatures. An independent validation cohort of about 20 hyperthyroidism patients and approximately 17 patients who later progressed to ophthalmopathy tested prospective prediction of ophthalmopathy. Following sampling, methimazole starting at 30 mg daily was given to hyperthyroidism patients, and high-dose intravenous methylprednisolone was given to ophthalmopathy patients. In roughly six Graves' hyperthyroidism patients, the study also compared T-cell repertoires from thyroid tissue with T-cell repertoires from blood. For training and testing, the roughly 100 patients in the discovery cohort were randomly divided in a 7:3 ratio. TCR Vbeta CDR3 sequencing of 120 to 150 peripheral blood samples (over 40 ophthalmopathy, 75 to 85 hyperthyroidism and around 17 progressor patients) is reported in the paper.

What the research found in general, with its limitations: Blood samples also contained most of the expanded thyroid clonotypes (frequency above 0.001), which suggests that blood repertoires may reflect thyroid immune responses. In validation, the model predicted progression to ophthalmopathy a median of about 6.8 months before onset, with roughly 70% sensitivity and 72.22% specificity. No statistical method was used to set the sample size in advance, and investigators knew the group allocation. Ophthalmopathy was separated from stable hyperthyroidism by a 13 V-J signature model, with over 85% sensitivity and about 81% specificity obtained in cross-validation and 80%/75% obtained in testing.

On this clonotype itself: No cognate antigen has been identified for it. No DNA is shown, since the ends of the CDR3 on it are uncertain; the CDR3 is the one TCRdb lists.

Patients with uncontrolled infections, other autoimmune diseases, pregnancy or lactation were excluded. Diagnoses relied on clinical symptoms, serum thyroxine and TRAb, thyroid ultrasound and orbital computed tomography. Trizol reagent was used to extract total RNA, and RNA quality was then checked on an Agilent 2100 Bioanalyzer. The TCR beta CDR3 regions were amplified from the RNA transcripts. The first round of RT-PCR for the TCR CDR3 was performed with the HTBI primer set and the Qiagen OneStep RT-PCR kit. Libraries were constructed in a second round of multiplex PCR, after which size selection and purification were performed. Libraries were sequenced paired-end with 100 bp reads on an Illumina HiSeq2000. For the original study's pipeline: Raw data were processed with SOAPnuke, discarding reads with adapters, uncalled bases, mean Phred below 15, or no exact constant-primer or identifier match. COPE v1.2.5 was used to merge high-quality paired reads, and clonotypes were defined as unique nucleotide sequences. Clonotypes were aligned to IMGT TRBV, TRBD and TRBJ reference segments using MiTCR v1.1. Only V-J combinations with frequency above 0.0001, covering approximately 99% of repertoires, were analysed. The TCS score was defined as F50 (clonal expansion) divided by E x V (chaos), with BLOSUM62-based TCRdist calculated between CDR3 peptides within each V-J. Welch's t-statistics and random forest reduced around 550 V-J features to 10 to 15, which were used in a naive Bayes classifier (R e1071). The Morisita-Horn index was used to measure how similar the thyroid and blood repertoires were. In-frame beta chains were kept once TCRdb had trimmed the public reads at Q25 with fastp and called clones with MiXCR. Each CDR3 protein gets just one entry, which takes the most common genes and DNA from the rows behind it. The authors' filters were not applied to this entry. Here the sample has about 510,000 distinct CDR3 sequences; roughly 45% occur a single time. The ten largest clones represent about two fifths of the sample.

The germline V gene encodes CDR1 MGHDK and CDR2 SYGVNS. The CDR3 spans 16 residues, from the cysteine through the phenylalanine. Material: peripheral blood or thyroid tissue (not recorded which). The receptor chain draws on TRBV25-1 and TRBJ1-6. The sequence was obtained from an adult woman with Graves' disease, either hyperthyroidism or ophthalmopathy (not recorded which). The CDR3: CACSARISVHGSPLHF.